Sequencing of this T cell receptor (beta chain) was carried out in a study of tumor-infiltrating lymphocytes in primary liver carcinoma (dated by TCRdb to the late 2010s). Looking at the study overall: The five patients, three men and two women aged 30 to 69 years, had hepatocellular carcinoma (four) or combined HCC and intrahepatic cholangiocarcinoma (one). The five patients had tumors staged T1-T3 N0M0, with maximum diameters ranging from about 4.2 to 11 cm. Roughly 3.5 to 7.13 million productive TCRbeta reads were obtained per sample, and no significant difference in read depth was found between tissue types. Across five regions of each liver tumor, along with adjacent normal tissue and blood, the study brought together TCRbeta repertoire sequencing, expression microarrays and whole-exome sequencing. A total of about 35 specimens from 5 patients, comprising some 25 tumor regions, 5 adjacent noncancerous liver tissues and 5 peripheral blood samples, were covered by TCRbeta repertoire sequencing. Reproducibility between technical replicate repertoires was high, with correlation coefficients above 0.95 and mean shared-clone rates near 0.89.

Without any cell sorting, total RNA and DNA were extracted together from around 20-30 mg of bulk tissue using the AllPrep DNA/RNA mini kit. Four or five patients with histopathologically diagnosed primary liver carcinoma underwent surgical resection in China between November 2015 and March 2016. At the time of sampling, the patients had chronic HBV infection and had not received any treatment. Fresh tumor and adjacent tissue pieces were bisected, with one half stored in RNAlater at -80 degrees C and the other half sent for histology. A remark on this clonotype: Its antigen is not yet known. Germline is not matched at one junction end, which may reflect a read error.

In the germline V gene (reference sequence), CDR1 corresponds to WNHNN and CDR2 to SYGVQD. Including the terminal cysteine and phenylalanine, the CDR3 comprises 14 residues. Only the CDR3 region is kept as DNA, spanning 42 bases read in frame from base 1. Using a constant-region primer and ProtoScript II reverse transcriptase, TCRbeta-specific cDNA was reverse-transcribed from around 500 ng total RNA. Three nested multiplex PCR rounds, following a slightly modified ARM-PCR procedure, were used to build the TCRbeta libraries. The first two PCR rounds used multiplex TRBV1-TRBV30 forward primers with a Cbeta reverse primer, each for approximately 11 cycles. A final 25-cycle PCR with Deep VentR polymerase added sample barcodes and Illumina adapters. Before sequencing, amplicons between 200 and 500 bp were purified from gel using a QIAquick gel extraction kit. The TCRbeta amplicons were sequenced with 250-bp paired-end reads on an Illumina HiSeq 2500. The published analysis was carried out like this. Trimmomatic v0.33 was used to quality-trim the reads, and FLASH v1.2.11 was used to merge paired reads so that full CDR3 sequences could be recovered. MiGEC v1.2.1b assigned V, D and J germline segments to the rearranged TCRbeta sequences. Clonotype statistics and Shannon-Wiener diversity indices were calculated with VDJtools v1.0.0. Except for diversity analysis, only each sample's 250 most abundant clonotypes were used in subsequent analyses to reduce sampling bias. TCRdb cleaned the public reads at Q25 with fastp, built clones with MiXCR and kept in-frame beta chains. When rows share a CDR3 protein, they turn into one entry using the most common DNA and genes. These V and J calls rely on TCRdb rather than the paper's analysis. For this sample there are around 88,000 distinct CDR3 sequences; approximately 72% appear just once. Around 26% of the sample is in the top ten clones.

Broader findings and caveats from the paper: Repertoire overlap was higher between tumor regions (mean around 35%) than tumor-adjacent (approximately 17%) or tumor-blood (about 15%) pairs, consistent with antigen-driven expansion. With just four or five patients in the study, the authors point out that the findings should be validated in a larger study. Because only the TCR beta chain was sequenced and unpaired alpha chains were not captured, true repertoire diversity is likely underestimated. Since the samples were bulk and unsorted, there was no way to compare CD4+ and CD8+ T cell repertoires. The top 250 clones made up a significantly larger repertoire fraction in tumors than in blood (p = 0.039).

The specimen sequenced was tumor-adjacent normal liver tissue. The receptor comes from a man aged 40-55 years with primary liver carcinoma and hepatitis B virus infection. This chain is built from TRBV10-1 and TRBJ2-7, with 8 middle bases fitting TRBD1. CDR3 region: CASGGTGASYEEYF. The nucleotides are TGTGCCAGCGGTGGGACAGGCGCCTCCTACGAGGAGTACTTC.